Following are 23 T cell receptor beta chains from one sample sequenced in a study of T cell responses to AZD1222 COVID-19 vaccine. Data came from immunoSEQ multiplex PCR; TCRdb stores just in-frame clones and leaves some out. Of approximately 42,000 clones in the sample, more than 70% were seen once. The sample was peripheral blood, taken 28 days after the second AZD1222 dose. These receptors all stem from an adult who received the AZD1222 COVID-19 vaccine.

The rearrangement links TRBV27 to TRBJ1-2; D unresolved. The CDR3 consists of 14 residues. Between the trimmed V and J ends, which lost 4 bases and 0 bases, there was a span of 9 bases. Germline V gives CDR1 MNHEY, CDR2 SMNVEV (reference sequence). The CDR3 nucleotides are TGTGCCAGCAGTTCAGAAACCCCTAACTATGGCTACACCTTC. Translating gives CASSSETPNYGYTF.

V usage is TRBV19 and J usage is TRBJ1-2, with D uncertain. V gave up 6 bases and J gave up 4 bases, with 12 bases separating them. The CDR3 extends over 13 amino acids. Per germline, CDR1 LNHDA and CDR2 SQIVND (reference sequence). The CDR3 DNA follows: TGTGCCAGTAGCTCCGATGGCGGCTATGGCTACACCTTC. This encodes CASSSDGGYGYTF.

The V gene is TRBV4-3, the J gene TRBJ1-3; no definite D call. The V gene's germline CDR1 is LGHNA and CDR2 YSLEER. The ends were cut back, 1 base at V and 0 bases at J, with 13 bases in the middle. The CDR3 has 17 amino acids. Here the CDR3 reads CASSQGVTSLSGNTIYF. The CDR3 coding sequence is TGCGCCAGCAGCCAAGGAGTGACGAGTCTCTCTGGAAACACCATATATTTT.

The CDR3 reads CASSMVGATEAFF. The CDR3 region has the DNA TGTGCCAGTAGTATGGTGGGGGCGACTGAAGCTTTCTTT. The chain is built from TRBV19 and TRBJ1-1, with a weak D call TRBD1 (6 bases). Germline CDR1 LNHDA, CDR2 SQIVND (reference sequence). Trimming left V 3 bases short and J 5 bases short, with 10 bases between. This CDR3 is built from 13 residues. The whole variable domain, filled in from reference TRBV19 and TRBJ1-1, reads DGGITQSPKYLFRKEGQNVTLSCEQNLNHDAMYWYRQDPGQGLRLIYYSQIVNDFQKGDIAEGYSVSREKKESFPLTVTSAQKNPTAFYLCASSMVGATEAFFGQGTRLTVV.

The gene calls are TRBV9 and TRBJ1-2; D may be TRBD1 (6 bases). The V gene's germline CDR1 is SGDLS and CDR2 YYNGEE. The V gene lost 3 bases and the J gene lost 7 bases, with 19 bases spanning the gap. The CDR3 is 15 residues long. CDR3: CASSASLRQVFGYTF. The CDR3 bases are TGTGCCAGCAGCGCATCACTTAGACAGGTTTTTGGCTACACCTTC.

This chain joins TRBV7-3 and TRBJ2-1; weak D call: TRBD2 (6 bases). Trimming left V 5 bases short and J 6 bases short, with 11 bases between. The CDR3 consists of 13 residues. Germline lookup yields CDR1 SGHTA and CDR2 FQGTGA. The CDR3 is CASSLSGVNEQFF. The CDR3 coding sequence is TGTGCCAGCAGCCTCTCGGGGGTCAATGAGCAGTTCTTC.

The chain couples TRBV18 to TRBJ2-5; 9 nucleotides align to TRBD2. There are 17 residues in the CDR3. The germline gives CDR1 KGHSH, CDR2 LQKENI. V lost 3 bases, J lost 1 base, and 9 bases stayed unmatched. CDR3 DNA sequence: TGTGCCAGCTCACCCCCCCCCAGCGGGGGGCCCCAAGAGACCCAGTACTTC. Protein product: CASSPPPSGGPQETQYF.

The chain has TRBV3-1 (or the pseudogene TRBV3-2) and TRBJ1-4, with D maybe TRBD1 (6 bases). The V end lost 4 bases, the J end lost 7 bases, and 13 bases lay between the germline ends. CDR1 and CDR2 (germline): LGHDT, YNNKEL (reference sequence). This CDR3 spans 14 amino acids. CDR3 nucleotide sequence: TGTGCCAGCAGCCCGTGGGGGGCAGGTGAAAAACTGTTTTTT. Protein product: CASSPWGAGEKLFF.

The chain employs TRBV6-5 and TRBJ2-2; either TRBD1 or TRBD2 may supply D (6 bases each). V was shortened by 2 bases and J by 6 bases, with 10 bases between the two germline ends. Germline V gene lookup returns CDR1 MNHEY and CDR2 SVGAGI. There are 14 residues in the CDR3. CDR3 bases: TGTGCCAGCAGTTACGCCGGGGGCTCCGGGGAGCTGTTTTTT. Translating it yields CASSYAGGSGELFF.

This chain uses TRBV2 with TRBJ1-1; 7 nucleotides agree with TRBD1. Germline loops: CDR1 SNHLY, CDR2 FYNNEI. CDR3 length: 11 amino acids. V lost 8 bases to trimming and J lost 11 bases; unmatched junction nucleotides: 8. CDR3 nucleotides: TGTGCCAGCGGACAGGTGGTTGACGCTTTCTTT. Translating gives CASGQVVDAFF.

The CDR3 spells CASSDSTGKVSPLHF. CDR3 in DNA: TGTGCCAGCAGTGATTCTACAGGGAAGGTTTCACCCCTCCACTTT. This chain connects TRBV2 to TRBJ1-6; tentative D call: TRBD1 (6 bases). The CDR3 is made up of 15 amino acids. Trimming stripped 3 bases from V and 9 bases from J, with 15 bases between. Germline V CDR1 and CDR2: SNHLY, FYNNEI. Full variable domain (remainder filled in from reference TRBV2 and TRBJ1-6): EPEVTQTPSHQVTQMGQEVILRCVPISNHLYFYWYRQILGQKVEFLVSFYNNEISEKSEIFDDQFSVERPDGSNFTLKIRSTKLEDSAMYFCASSDSTGKVSPLHFGNGTRLTVT.

The rearrangement joins TRBV9 to TRBJ2-7; a weak D match, TRBD1 (5 bases). Trimming removed 0 bases from V and 5 bases from J, with 12 bases in between. The CDR3 loop spans 14 amino acids. From germline, CDR1 is SGDLS and CDR2 YYNGEE. The CDR3 DNA follows: TGTGCCAGCAGCGTAGGGCAGGGTGGGAACGAGCAGTACTTC. Translated, it gives CASSVGQGGNEQYF.

The chain couples TRBV6-5 to TRBJ2-5, with TRBD2 matching 9 bases. Germline-derived CDR1 and CDR2 are MNHEY and SVGAGI. This CDR3 spans 14 amino acids. V lost 10 bases to trimming and J lost 2 bases; unmatched junction nucleotides: 8. In DNA form, the CDR3 reads TGTGCCACCGGGACTAGCAGACAACAAGAGACCCAGTACTTC. Protein: CATGTSRQQETQYF.

The chain uses TRBV12-5 and TRBJ2-2, with 10 positions matching TRBD2. Germline trimming cut 2 bases from V and 6 bases from J; bases unmatched to any gene: 6. The germline V gene encodes CDR1 LGHNT and CDR2 FRNRAP. This CDR3 has 16 residues. This CDR3 is CASGLPSGRGAGELFF. CDR3 nucleotides: TGTGCTAGTGGTTTGCCTAGCGGGAGAGGGGCCGGGGAGCTGTTTTTT.

This sequence joins TRBV6-1 and TRBJ2-2; no clear D gene. CDR1 is MNHNS, CDR2 SASEGT, per germline. The CDR3 sequence is 15 residues long. Trimming pared 2 bases from V and 5 bases from J, leaving 12 bases between. The CDR3 DNA reads as TGTGCCAGCAGTGAAAATCCGGTTTTAACCGGGGAGCTGTTTTTT. The encoded protein is CASSENPVLTGELFF.

The chain combines TRBV9 with TRBJ2-7, with TRBD1 matching over 8 bases. The V gene end was trimmed by 4 bases and the J gene end by 3 bases; junction bases not matched to a gene: 6. The CDR3 has 14 amino acids. Germline assignment: CDR1 SGDLS and CDR2 YYNGEE. The CDR3 DNA follows: TGTGCCAGCAGCCCTGGAGACAGGGGCTACGAGCAGTACTTC. Amino acid sequence: CASSPGDRGYEQYF.

The rearrangement joins TRBV27 to TRBJ2-7; 9 nucleotides line up with TRBD1. The V segment lost 9 bases and the J segment 6 bases; nucleotides outside the gene matches: 9. This CDR3 spans 13 amino acids. Germline V gives CDR1 MNHEY, CDR2 SMNVEV (reference sequence). CDR3 amino acids: CASGTGLVVEQYF. CDR3 nucleotides: TGTGCCAGTGGGACAGGGTTGGTTGTCGAGCAGTACTTC.

The CDR3 sequence: CASSSRNEQFF. CDR3 sequence (DNA): TGTGCCAGCAGTTCGAGGAATGAGCAGTTCTTC. This chain joins TRBV27 and TRBJ2-1; D is unresolved. V was clipped by 4 bases and J by 7 bases, with 5 bases between them. This CDR3 contains 11 residues. Germline CDR1 MNHEY, CDR2 SMNVEV (reference sequence).

The CDR3 DNA sequence: TGCAGCGGACGACTGTACCTCAATGAGCAGTTCTTC. Residues: CSGRLYLNEQFF. J is TRBJ2-1 and V is TRBV29-1; D gene ambiguous. Germline lookup yields CDR1 SQVTM and CDR2 ANQGSEA. V was clipped by 7 bases and J by 6 bases, with 13 bases between them. The CDR3 runs 12 residues.

The rearrangement links TRBV15 to TRBJ1-1; 7 bases match TRBD1. CDR1 and CDR2 (germline): LNHNV, YYDKDF (reference sequence). The CDR3 contains 14 residues. The V gene end was trimmed by 4 bases and the J gene end by 5 bases; junction bases not matched to a gene: 7. CDR3 in amino acids: CATSMTTGLTEAFF. The CDR3 DNA is TGTGCCACCAGCATGACGACAGGGCTTACTGAAGCTTTCTTT.

V is TRBV5-1 and J is TRBJ2-7; the D call may be TRBD1 or TRBD2 (5 bases each). The ends were cut back, 0 bases at V and 3 bases at J, with 13 bases in the middle. Germline CDR1 and CDR2: SGHRS and YFSETQ. The CDR3 loop spans 15 amino acids. This chain's CDR3 is CASSLAPGTDYEQYF. The CDR3 coding sequence is TGCGCCAGCAGCTTGGCTCCCGGGACGGACTACGAGCAGTACTTC. Variable domain in full (rest from reference TRBV5-1 and TRBJ2-7): KAGVTQTPRYLIKTRGQQVTLSCSPISGHRSVSWYQQTPGQGLQFLFEYFSETQRNKGNFPGRFSGRQFSNSRSEMNVSTLELGDSALYLCASSLAPGTDYEQYFGPGTRLTVT.

V is TRBV5-4 and J is TRBJ2-1; D is unclear. V was clipped by 0 bases and J by 5 bases, with 9 bases between them. The CDR3 is 14 residues long. The germline V gene encodes CDR1 SGHNT and CDR2 YYREEE (reference sequence). The CDR3 bases are TGTGCCAGCAGCTTGGGTATAGGTGACAATGAGCAGTTCTTC. Its protein product is CASSLGIGDNEQFF.

This chain joins TRBV27 and TRBJ2-7; possible D gene TRBD1, 6 bases. CDR1 is MNHEY, CDR2 SMNVEV, per germline (reference sequence). With 3 bases removed from V and 6 bases from J, the gap between germline ends came to 18 bases. The CDR3 consists of 15 residues. The CDR3, as DNA: TGTGCCAGCAGTTTTAGTCCGGACAGCTATCGCGAGCAGTACTTC. Its translation is CASSFSPDSYREQYF.